These 7 T cell receptor beta chains came from one sample sequenced in a study of T cells after yellow fever vaccination. TCRdb called the 5' RACE reads again in MiXCR, with one record for every CDR3 protein. This sample carries hundreds of thousands of distinct CDR3 sequences, 13% of them seen once, and the ten largest clones take around 15%. Sequencing used PBMCs, obtained on the day of the yellow fever booster vaccination. All receptors come from a man aged 25 to 45 who received the YFV17D yellow fever vaccine.

Only a few counts were recorded for this clonotype. This sequence joins TRBV24-1 and TRBJ2-1; weak D call: TRBD2 (5 bases). Trimming removed 3 bases from V and 4 bases from J, with 15 bases in between. CDR3 length equals 16 residues. Germline V gives CDR1 KGHDR, CDR2 SFDVKD. For the CDR3, the DNA is TGTGCCACCAGTGATGTACTAGGTTCCCCTTACAATGAGCAGTTCTTC. This gives the protein CATSDVLGSPYNEQFF.

This chain joins TRBV20-1 and TRBJ2-7, with 8 bases fitting TRBD2. In germline, CDR1 is DFQATT, CDR2 SNEGSKA (reference sequence). The ends lost 0 bases at V and 7 bases at J; junction bases unmatched: 8. This CDR3 region has 14 residues. The CDR3 bases are TGCAGTGCTAGAGACGGGACTAGGACGTCGGAGCAGTACTTC. Its protein is CSARDGTRTSEQYF.

This chain uses TRBV9 with TRBJ2-2; D uncertain. The CDR3 loop spans 14 amino acids. V was clipped by 6 bases and J by 1 base, with 10 bases between them. CDR1 and CDR2 from the germline V gene are SGDLS and YYNGEE. In DNA form, the CDR3 reads TGTGCCAGCAAGCCCTCAGTGAACACCGGGGAGCTGTTTTTT. It is translated as CASKPSVNTGELFF.

The V gene is TRBV18, the J gene TRBJ2-1; 10 nucleotides match TRBD2. The CDR3 is 15 residues long. The germline gives CDR1 KGHSH, CDR2 LQKENI. V dropped 3 bases and J dropped 6; count of bases not matched to a gene: 5. The DNA of the CDR3 is TGTGCCAGCTCACCGCCAGCGGGAGGGGGCAATGAGCAGTTCTTC. This sequence encodes CASSPPAGGGNEQFF.

The chain couples TRBV5-1 to TRBJ2-5; D remains unclear. Trimming stripped 0 bases from V and 0 bases from J, with 6 bases between. Looked up from germline, CDR1 is SGHRS and CDR2 is YFSETQ. The CDR3 is 14 residues long. CDR3 loop: CASSLVRHQETQYF. The CDR3 coding sequence is TGCGCCAGCAGCTTGGTTCGGCACCAAGAGACCCAGTACTTC.

This clonotype came up many times. The gene calls are TRBV29-1 and TRBJ2-1, with 10 bases lining up with TRBD1. The V and J ends lost 6 bases and 7 bases, in that order; junction bases with no gene match: 9. This CDR3 contains 14 residues. Looked up from germline, CDR1 is SQVTM and CDR2 is ANQGSEA. Written as DNA, the CDR3 is TGCAGCGTGACCGGGACAGGGGATGGAAATGAGCAGTTCTTC. Amino acids: CSVTGTGDGNEQFF.

Only a few counts were recorded for this clonotype. The chain couples TRBV6-5 to TRBJ2-3; 10 bases agree with TRBD2. V dropped 2 bases and J dropped 0; count of bases not matched to a gene: 5. The CDR3 covers 17 residues. Germline CDR1 is MNHEY and CDR2 is SVGAGI. CDR3: CASSYATSGISTDTQYF. DNA of the CDR3: TGTGCCAGCAGTTACGCTACTAGCGGGATCAGCACAGATACGCAGTATTTT.